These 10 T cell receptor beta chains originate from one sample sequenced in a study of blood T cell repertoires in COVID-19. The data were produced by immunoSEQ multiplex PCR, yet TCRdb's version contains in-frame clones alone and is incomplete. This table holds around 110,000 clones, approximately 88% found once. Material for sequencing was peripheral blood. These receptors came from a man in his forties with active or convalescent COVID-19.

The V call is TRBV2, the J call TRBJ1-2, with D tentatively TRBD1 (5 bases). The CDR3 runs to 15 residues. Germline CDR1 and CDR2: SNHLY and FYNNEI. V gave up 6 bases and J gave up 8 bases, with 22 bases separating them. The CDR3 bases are TGTGCCAGCAGGGCGCCGGGACTGAGTAGCAGGGGCTACACCTTC. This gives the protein CASRAPGLSSRGYTF.

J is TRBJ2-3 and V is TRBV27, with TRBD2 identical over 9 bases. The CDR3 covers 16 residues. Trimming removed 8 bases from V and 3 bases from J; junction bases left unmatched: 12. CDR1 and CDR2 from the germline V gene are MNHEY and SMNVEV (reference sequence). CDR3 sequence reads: CASSGGGRAGTDTQYF. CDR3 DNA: TGTGCCAGCTCGGGGGGCGGGAGGGCCGGAACAGATACGCAGTATTTT.

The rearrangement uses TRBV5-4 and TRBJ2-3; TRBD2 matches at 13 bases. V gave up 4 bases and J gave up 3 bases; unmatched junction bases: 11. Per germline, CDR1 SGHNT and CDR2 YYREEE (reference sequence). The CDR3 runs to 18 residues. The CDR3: CASSPGLAGDPPTDTQYF. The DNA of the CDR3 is TGTGCCAGCAGCCCAGGACTAGCGGGAGACCCACCAACAGATACGCAGTATTTT.

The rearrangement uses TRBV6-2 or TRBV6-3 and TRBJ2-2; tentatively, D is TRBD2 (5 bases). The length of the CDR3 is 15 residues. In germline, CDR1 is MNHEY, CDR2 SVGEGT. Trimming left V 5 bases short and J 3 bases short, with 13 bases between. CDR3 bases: TGTGCCAGCAGTGAGACGAGCGGCTACACCGGGGAGCTGTTTTTT. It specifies CASSETSGYTGELFF.

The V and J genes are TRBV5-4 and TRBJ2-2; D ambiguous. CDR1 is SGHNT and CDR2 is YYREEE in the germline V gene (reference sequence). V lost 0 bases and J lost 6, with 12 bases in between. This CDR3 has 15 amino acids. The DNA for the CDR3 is TGTGCCAGCAGCTTGGTTTATGGGCAGGCCGGGGAGCTGTTTTTT. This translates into CASSLVYGQAGELFF.

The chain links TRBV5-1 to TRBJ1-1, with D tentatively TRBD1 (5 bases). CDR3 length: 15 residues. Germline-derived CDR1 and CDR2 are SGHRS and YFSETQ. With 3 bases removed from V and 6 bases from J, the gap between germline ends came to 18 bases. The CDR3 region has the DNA TGCGCCAGCAGCTCAGCGGGACCGCCAGGCGCTGAAGCTTTCTTT. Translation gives CASSSAGPPGAEAFF. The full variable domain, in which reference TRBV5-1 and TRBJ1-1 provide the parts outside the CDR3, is KAGVTQTPRYLIKTRGQQVTLSCSPISGHRSVSWYQQTPGQGLQFLFEYFSETQRNKGNFPGRFSGRQFSNSRSEMNVSTLELGDSALYLCASSSAGPPGAEAFFGQGTRLTVV.

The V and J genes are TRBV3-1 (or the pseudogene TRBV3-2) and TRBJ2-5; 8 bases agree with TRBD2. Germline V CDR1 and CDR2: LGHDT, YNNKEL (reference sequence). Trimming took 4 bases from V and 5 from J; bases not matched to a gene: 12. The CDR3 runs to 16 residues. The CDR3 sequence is CASSPGAGATWETQYF. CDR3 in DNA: TGTGCCAGCAGCCCAGGAGCGGGAGCCACCTGGGAGACCCAGTACTTC.

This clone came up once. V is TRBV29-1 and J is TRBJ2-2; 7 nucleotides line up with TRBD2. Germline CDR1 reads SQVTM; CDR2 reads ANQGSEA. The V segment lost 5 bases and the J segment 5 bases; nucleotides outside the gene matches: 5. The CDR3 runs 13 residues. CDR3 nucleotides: TGCAGCGTTTTCGGGGGGAATACCGGGGAGCTGTTTTTT. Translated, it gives CSVFGGNTGELFF.

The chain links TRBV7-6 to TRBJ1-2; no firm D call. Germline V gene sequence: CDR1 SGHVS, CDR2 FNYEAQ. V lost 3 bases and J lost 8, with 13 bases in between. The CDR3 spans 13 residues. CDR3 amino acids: CASSFQGREGYTF. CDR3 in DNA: TGTGCCAGCAGCTTCCAAGGCCGGGAGGGCTACACCTTC.

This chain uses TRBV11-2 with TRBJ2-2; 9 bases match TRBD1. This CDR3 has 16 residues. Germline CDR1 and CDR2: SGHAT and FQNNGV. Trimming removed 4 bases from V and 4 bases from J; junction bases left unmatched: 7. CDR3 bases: TGTGCCAGCAGCTCCGCGGGACAGGGTAGCACCGGGGAGCTGTTTTTT. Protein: CASSSAGQGSTGELFF.